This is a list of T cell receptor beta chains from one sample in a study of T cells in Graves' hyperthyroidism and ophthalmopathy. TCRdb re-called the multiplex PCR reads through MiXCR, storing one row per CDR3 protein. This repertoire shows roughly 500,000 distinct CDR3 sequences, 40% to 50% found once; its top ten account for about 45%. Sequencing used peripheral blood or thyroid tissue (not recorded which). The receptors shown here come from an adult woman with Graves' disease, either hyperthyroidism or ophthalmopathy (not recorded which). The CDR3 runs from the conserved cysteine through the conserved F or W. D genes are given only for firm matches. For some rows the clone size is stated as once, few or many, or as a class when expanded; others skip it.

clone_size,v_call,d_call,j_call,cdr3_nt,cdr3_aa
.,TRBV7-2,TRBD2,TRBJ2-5,TGTGCCAGCAGCTTATCGGCGGGAGGGCTTTACAAAGAGACCCAGTACTTC,CASSLSAGGLYKETQYF
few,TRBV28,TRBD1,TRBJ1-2,TGTGCCAGCATGGGGACAGACGACTATGGCTACACCTTC,CASMGTDDYGYTF
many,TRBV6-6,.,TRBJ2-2,TGTGCCAGCAGCACCACTTACGGGGAGCTGTTTTTT,CASSTTYGELFF
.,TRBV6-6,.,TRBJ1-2,TGTGCCAGCACCAGACATCCCGGGCGGGGGGGCGACTATGGCTACACCTTC,CASTRHPGRGGDYGYTF
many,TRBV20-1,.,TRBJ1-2,TGCAGTGCTAGGACAGTTGCTAACTATGGCTACACCTTC,CSARTVANYGYTF
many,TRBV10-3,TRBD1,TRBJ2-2,TGTGCCATCAGTGAGAAGGGGGCGCCCACCGGGGAGCTGTTTTTT,CAISEKGAPTGELFF
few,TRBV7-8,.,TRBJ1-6,TGTGCCAGCAGCCCGGTCAGTGACTCCAATAATTCACCCCTCCACTTT,CASSPVSDSNNSPLHF
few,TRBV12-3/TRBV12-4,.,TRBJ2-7,TGTGCCATCAGTGAGGATCGGGCCAGATACTACGAGCAGTACTTC,CAISEDRARYYEQYF
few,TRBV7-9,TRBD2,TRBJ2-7,TGTGCCAGCAGCTGGACAACCGGGGGGGAGCAGTACTTC,CASSWTTGGEQYF
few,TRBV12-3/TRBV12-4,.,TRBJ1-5,TGTGCCAGCAGTTTGTTCGGCGGGGGTCAGCCCCAGCATTTT,CASSLFGGGQPQHF
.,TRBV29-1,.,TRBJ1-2,TGCAGCGTTTTAGGGTATGGCTACACCTTC,CSVLGYGYTF
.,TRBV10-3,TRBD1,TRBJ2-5,TGTGCCATCAGTGACGGAACAGGGGGCCTGAGAGAGACCCAGTACTTC,CAISDGTGGLRETQYF
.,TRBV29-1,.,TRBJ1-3,TGCAGCGTTGGGTGGTTAGCTGGAAACACCATATATTTT,CSVGWLAGNTIYF
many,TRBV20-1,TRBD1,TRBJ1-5,TGCAGTGCTAGGCGCTCCCGGACAGGGAACAATCAGCCCCAGCATTTT,CSARRSRTGNNQPQHF
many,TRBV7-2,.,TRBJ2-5,TGTGCCAGCAGCTTAGGGCGGTCCCAGGGGACCCAGTACTTC,CASSLGRSQGTQYF
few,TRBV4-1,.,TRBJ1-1,TGCGCCAGCAGCCCACGTGGCGGGGCGCGTACTGAAGCTTTCTTT,CASSPRGGARTEAFF
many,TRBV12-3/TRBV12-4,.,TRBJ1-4,TGTGCCAGCAGTTTTAGTGGGGGGGCTAATGAAAAACTGTTTTTT,CASSFSGGANEKLFF
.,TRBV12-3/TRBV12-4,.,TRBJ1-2,TGTGCCAGCAGCCCCGAGAGTTGGGAGGGCTACACCTTC,CASSPESWEGYTF
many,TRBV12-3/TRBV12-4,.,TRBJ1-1,TGTGCCAGCAGTTTACAGGGAGGGGACACTGAAGCTTTCTTT,CASSLQGGDTEAFF
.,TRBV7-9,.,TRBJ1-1,TGTGCCAGCAGCGCGCCGGGGAGCAGGGCTGAAGCTTTCTTT,CASSAPGSRAEAFF
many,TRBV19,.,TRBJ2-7,TGTGCCAGTAGTATAGGGGACTCCAGGAGCTCCTACGAGCAGTACTTC,CASSIGDSRSSYEQYF
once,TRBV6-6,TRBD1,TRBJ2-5,TGTGCCAGCAGTGGGCCCGGGACAGGGGGCTACCAAGAGACCCAGTACTTC,CASSGPGTGGYQETQYF
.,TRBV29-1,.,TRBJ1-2,TGCAGCGTTGAAGCAGGGTTCCCCAACTATGGCTACACCTTC,CSVEAGFPNYGYTF
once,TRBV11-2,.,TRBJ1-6,TGTGCCAGCAGCTTCGGGGACAACCAGAATTCACCCCTCCACTTT,CASSFGDNQNSPLHF
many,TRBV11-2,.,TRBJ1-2,TGTGCCAGCAGCTTAGAAAGCCACTACCAGGTCTCCGGCTACACCTTC,CASSLESHYQVSGYTF
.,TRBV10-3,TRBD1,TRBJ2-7,TGTGCCGCCTCCGAGACAGGGGCCTCCTACGAGCAGTACTTC,CAASETGASYEQYF
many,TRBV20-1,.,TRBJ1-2,TGCAGCACGAGGGGCTACGATGGCTACACCTTC,CSTRGYDGYTF